This T cell receptor (beta chain) appears in the sequencing data of a study of shared clonotypes between healthy human individuals. Overall study results and limits: Among donors, the sharing of clonotypes was expected to be influenced by sequencing depth.

In regard to this clone: Antigen specificity is unknown.

Using immunoSEQ multiplex PCR, the repertoire was profiled, and TCRdb retains in-frame clones only, with some absent. The profile covers around 750,000 clones, with roughly 70% appearing a single time and about 1.7% taken by the ten largest. Germline assignment: CDR1 MNHEY and CDR2 SVGAGI. Trimming took off 6 bases at V and 0 bases at J, with 10 bases between the two ends. This CDR3 is built from 14 residues. The sequenced material came from memory CD4+ T cells sorted from blood. Stated subset: CD45RA-negative fraction. This TCR derives from a woman under 40 in good health. This chain uses TRBV6-5 with TRBJ2-3; D gene ambiguous. CDR3 nucleotide sequence: TGTGCCAGCAGCCGCTGGGAAAGCACAGATACGCAGTATTTT. This codes for CASSRWESTDTQYF.